This TCR beta chain is from a study of tumor-infiltrating lymphocytes in primary liver carcinoma. About this clonotype: It may be a read error: a sequence one base away is much more abundant.

V shed 6 bases and J shed 3 bases, with 12 bases lying between them. Germline V gene sequence: CDR1 MNHNS, CDR2 SASEGT. This CDR3 region has 13 residues. Blood RNA originated from unsorted whole blood, with germline DNA additionally extracted. With 500 ng total RNA as template and a constant-region primer, TCR beta cDNA was made. For TCR beta, libraries were produced by three nested multiplex PCR rounds using slightly modified ARM-PCR. TRBV1-TRBV30 forward primers paired with a C-beta reverse primer were used in the first two PCR rounds, which ran approximately 10 cycles each. TCRdb ran MiXCR on the multiplex PCR reads and lists one entry per CDR3 protein. The sample comprises 300,000 to 350,000 distinct CDR3 sequences, approximately 54% of which are singletons, and 15% to 20% rests with the top ten.

This clonotype originated in a woman between 25 and 40 years old with primary liver carcinoma and hepatitis B virus infection. The chain has TRBV6-1 and TRBJ2-7; no definite D call. Sequenced material: peripheral blood. CDR3: CASSVGPCYEQYF. The DNA for the CDR3 is TGTGCCAGCAGCGTCGGACCATGCTACGAGCAGTACTTC.